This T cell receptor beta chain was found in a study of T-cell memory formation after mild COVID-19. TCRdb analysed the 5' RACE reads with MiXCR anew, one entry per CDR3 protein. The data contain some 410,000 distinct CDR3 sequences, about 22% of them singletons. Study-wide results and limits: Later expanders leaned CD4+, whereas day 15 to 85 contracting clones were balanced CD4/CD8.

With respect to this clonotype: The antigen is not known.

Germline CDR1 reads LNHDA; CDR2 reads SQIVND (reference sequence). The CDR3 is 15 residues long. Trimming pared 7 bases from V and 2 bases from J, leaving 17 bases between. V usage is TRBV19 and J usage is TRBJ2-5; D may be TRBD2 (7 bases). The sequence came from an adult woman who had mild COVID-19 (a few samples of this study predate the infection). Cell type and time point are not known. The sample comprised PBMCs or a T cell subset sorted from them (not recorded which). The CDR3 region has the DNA TGTGCCAGTACCCCATTGGGGGGGCGGCAAGAGACCCAGTACTTC. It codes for CASTPLGGRQETQYF.